These 12 T cell receptor beta chains were sequenced from one sample in a study of cytomegalovirus exposure and HLA in healthy donors. PCR was performed using 60 Vbeta and 13 Jbeta primers. Clones were read by immunoSEQ multiplex PCR, and TCRdb kept only the in-frame ones, dropping some. The repertoire holds around 140,000 clones, with roughly 79% as singletons. The sample consisted of PBMCs. The receptors come from a male donor in good health and CMV-seronegative.

The J gene is TRBJ1-4, the V gene TRBV18, with TRBD1 matching 8 bases. This CDR3 spans 14 amino acids. The ends lost 4 bases at V and 7 bases at J; junction bases unmatched: 5. Germline V CDR1 and CDR2: KGHSH, LQKENI. The CDR3 DNA sequence: TGTGCCAGCTCACGGGGGACAGGAGGTGAAAAACTGTTTTTT. Amino acid sequence: CASSRGTGGEKLFF.

The chain uses TRBV2 and TRBJ2-2; the match to TRBD1 covers 8 bases. The junction had 3 bases not matched to a gene; V was cut back by 5 bases and J by 1 base. The CDR3 has 15 amino acids. CDR1 and CDR2 from the germline V gene are SNHLY and FYNNEI. CDR3 DNA: TGTGCCAGCAGTACCGGACAGGGGAACACCGGGGAGCTGTTTTTT. It translates to CASSTGQGNTGELFF.

This chain connects TRBV13 to TRBJ2-1; 9 nucleotides align to TRBD2. The CDR3 covers 16 residues. Per germline, CDR1 PRHDT and CDR2 FYEKMQ (reference sequence). V lost 0 bases to trimming and J lost 7 bases; unmatched junction nucleotides: 7. Here the CDR3 DNA reads TGTGCCAGCAGCTTAGGGTACGGCGGGGGGGCGAATGAGCAGTTCTTC. It codes for CASSLGYGGGANEQFF.

The chain carries TRBV4-2 and TRBJ1-4; 9 nucleotides agree with TRBD1. The germline gives CDR1 LGHNA, CDR2 YNFKEQ. This CDR3 is 18 amino acids long. V lost 5 bases, J lost 0 bases, and 10 bases stayed unmatched. CDR3 coding DNA: TGTGCCAGCAGCTCCGGGACAGGGAGGGGAGCAACTAATGAAAAACTGTTTTTT. It is translated as CASSSGTGRGATNEKLFF.

The gene calls are TRBV18 and TRBJ2-1; no reliable D call. Germline V gene lookup returns CDR1 KGHSH and CDR2 LQKENI. V gave up 1 base and J gave up 7 bases, with 8 bases separating them. The CDR3 sequence is 13 residues long. The CDR3 sequence is CASSPLGRNEQFF. The CDR3 nucleotides read TGTGCCAGCTCACCACTTGGCAGGAATGAGCAGTTCTTC.

The chain carries TRBV7-3 and TRBJ1-1; D gene unclear. CDR1 is SGHTA and CDR2 is FQGTGA in the germline V gene. Between the trimmed V and J ends, which lost 5 bases and 5 bases, there was a span of 12 bases. The length of the CDR3 is 13 residues. CDR3 sequence (DNA): TGTGCCAGCAGCCTAGACCGCGAGACTGAAGCTTTCTTT. Its protein is CASSLDRETEAFF.

The chain is built from TRBV11-3 and TRBJ2-7; TRBD2 matches 7 bases. The CDR3 is 14 amino acids. CDR1 is SGHNT, CDR2 YENEEA, per germline. With V trimmed by 3 bases and J by 0 bases, 2 bases remained unmatched. CDR3: CASSLGGDSYEQYF. The CDR3 bases are TGTGCCAGCAGCTTGGGGGGGGACTCCTACGAGCAGTACTTC.

CDR3 DNA: TGTGCCAGCAGTTTCCAGGGTGGGGATTCTGAAAAACTGTTTTTT. Translated, it gives CASSFQGGDSEKLFF. The chain recombines TRBV6-5 with TRBJ1-4; a weak D match, TRBD1 (5 bases). The CDR3 sequence is 15 residues long. The V and J ends lost 4 bases and 7 bases respectively, with 16 bases between them. CDR1 and CDR2 from the germline V gene are MNHEY and SVGAGI.

A single count supports this clone. This rearrangement joins TRBV4-2 to TRBJ2-5; TRBD2 matches at 11 bases. The CDR3 runs 19 residues. V gave up 5 bases and J gave up 0 bases; unmatched junction bases: 14. Looked up from germline, CDR1 is LGHNA and CDR2 is YNFKEQ. CDR3 sequence: CASSVISLAGAPYQETQYF. The CDR3 nucleotides read TGTGCCAGCAGCGTAATCTCACTAGCGGGGGCTCCGTACCAAGAGACCCAGTACTTC.

The chain carries TRBV19 and TRBJ2-6; TRBD1 agrees at 8 bases. V trimming: 3 bases; J trimming: 0 bases; junction bases outside the gene matches: 7. There are 18 residues in the CDR3. CDR1 is LNHDA, CDR2 SQIVND, per germline (reference sequence). Written as DNA, the CDR3 is TGTGCCAGTAGTATTGGGTGGCAGGGGGCCTCTGGGGCCAACGTCCTGACTTTC. Translation: CASSIGWQGASGANVLTF.

The chain joins TRBV6-6 to TRBJ2-5; 10 nucleotides match TRBD2. This CDR3 region has 15 residues. V was pared by 3 bases and J by 2 bases, with 3 bases of the junction left unmatched. The V gene's germline CDR1 is MNHNY and CDR2 SVGAGI (reference sequence). The CDR3 region has the DNA TGTGCCAGCAGTTATGCTAGCGGGGGACAAGAGACCCAGTACTTC. It codes for CASSYASGGQETQYF.

The chain combines TRBV7-9 with TRBJ2-1; 7 nucleotides align to TRBD2. There are 14 residues in the CDR3. The germline V gene has CDR1 SEHNR and CDR2 FQNEAQ (reference sequence). With V trimmed by 1 base and J by 4 bases, 1 base remained unmatched. CDR3: CASSLGGGYNEQFF. The CDR3 nucleotides are TGTGCCAGCAGCTTAGGCGGGGGATACAATGAGCAGTTCTTC. Based on the CDR3 plus reference TRBV7-9 and TRBJ2-1, the full variable domain is DTGVSQNPRHKITKRGQNVTFRCDPISEHNRLYWYRQTLGQGPEFLTYFQNEAQLEKSRLLSDRFSAERPKGSFSTLEIQRTEQGDSAMYLCASSLGGGYNEQFFGPGTRLTVL.